The present entry profiles one TCR beta chain with its context. This entry is derived from a study of T cell repertoires in cytomegalovirus infection. From the reads, TCRdb called clonotypes with MiXCR, one entry per CDR3 protein. The table lists approximately 400,000 distinct CDR3 sequences, under 40% of them singletons. The V end lost 10 bases, the J end lost 4 bases, and 20 bases lay between the germline ends. The germline gives CDR1 SGHNT, CDR2 YYREEE (reference sequence). CDR3 length: 14 amino acids. The chain carries TRBV5-4 and TRBJ1-2; TRBD1 might be the D (5 bases). The source is a human donor in good health (CMV status not recorded). Some clones in this sample may be carry-over from other donors' samples. The sequenced sample consisted of PBMCs. The CDR3 DNA follows: TGTGCCCACAGGTCGGAGGGCGGTAGCTATGGCTACACCTTC. Translating gives CAHRSEGGSYGYTF.